One sample yielded the 13 T cell receptor beta chains listed below, sequenced in a study of beta chain features in type 1 diabetes. The study's findings and limits: In every one of the four CD4+ subsets, TCRB CDR3s were moderately but significantly shorter in Type 1 diabetes patients.

Their antigens remain unidentified. The investigators reverse transcribed all of the isolated RNA, so they sequenced expressed TCRB transcripts. Repertoires were generated with immunoSEQ multiplex PCR, while TCRdb's copy carries only in-frame clones and drops some. The table has about 170,000 clones, under 9.5% seen once. Sequenced: central memory CD4+ T cells from blood. Receptors originate from a man between 18 and 35 years old with type 1 diabetes.

The genes are TRBV29-1 and TRBJ2-2; D might be TRBD1 (6 bases). CDR3 length: 11 amino acids. Germline CDR1 is SQVTM and CDR2 is ANQGSEA. V was pared by 7 bases and J by 3 bases, with 6 bases between. In DNA, the CDR3 is TGCAGCGGGGGGCACACCGGGGAGCTGTTTTTT. Its translation is CSGGHTGELFF.

This clone was picked up a small number of times. This chain connects TRBV4-1 to TRBJ2-6; D is possibly TRBD2 (6 bases). The germline V and J ends were trimmed by 2 bases and 0 bases, with 14 bases remaining between them. CDR1 is MGHRA and CDR2 is YSYEKL in the germline V gene. The CDR3 has 18 residues. This CDR3 is CASSQTAGPNSGANVLTF. CDR3 nucleotide sequence: TGCGCCAGCAGCCAAACGGCGGGGCCGAACTCTGGGGCCAACGTCCTGACTTTC.

This clone was observed a handful of times. This sequence joins TRBV9 and TRBJ1-2; maybe TRBD1 (6 bases). Per germline, CDR1 SGDLS and CDR2 YYNGEE. Trimming took off 6 bases at V and 7 bases at J, with 22 bases between the two ends. The CDR3 is made up of 15 amino acids. CDR3 sequence reads: CASTSGEQGIGGYTF. Here the CDR3 DNA reads TGTGCCAGCACCTCCGGGGAACAGGGAATCGGTGGCTACACCTTC.

This clone was detected only a few times. This chain connects TRBV4-2 to TRBJ2-1, with a possible D match to TRBD2 (5 bases). V shed 0 bases and J shed 7 bases, with 13 bases lying between them. The CDR3 has 15 residues. Per the germline V gene, CDR1 is LGHNA and CDR2 is YNFKEQ. DNA for the CDR3: TGTGCCAGCAGCCAAGAAGCGAGGGTAGAGAATGAGCAGTTCTTC. Protein sequence: CASSQEARVENEQFF.

This clone was picked up a small number of times. The rearrangement links TRBV5-4 to TRBJ2-5; weak D call: TRBD1 (5 bases). CDR3 length equals 14 residues. CDR1 is SGHNT, CDR2 YYREEE, per germline (reference sequence). The V end lost 2 bases, the J end lost 0 bases, and 8 bases lay between the germline ends. The CDR3 region is CASSFWTNQETQYF. The CDR3 DNA is TGTGCCAGCAGCTTCTGGACAAACCAAGAGACCCAGTACTTC. Together with reference TRBV5-4 and TRBJ2-5, the CDR3 gives the full variable domain: ETGVTQSPTHLIKTRGQQVTLRCSSQSGHNTVSWYQQALGQGPQFIFQYYREEENGRGNFPPRFSGLQFPNYSSELNVNALELDDSALYLCASSFWTNQETQYFGPGTRLLVL.

This clone was observed at least ten times. CDR3 residues: CASSFLDEQFF. The CDR3 bases are TGTGCCAGCAGCTTCCTCGATGAGCAGTTCTTC. The rearrangement joins TRBV7-9 to TRBJ2-1; D remains ambiguous. The CDR3 length is 11 residues. V lost 3 bases and J lost 8, with 5 bases in between. Germline V gene lookup returns CDR1 SEHNR and CDR2 FQNEAQ (reference sequence).

The V and J genes are TRBV7-9 and TRBJ1-2, with 7 nucleotides matching TRBD1. V was clipped by 2 bases and J by 3 bases; unmatched bases: 6. The V gene's germline CDR1 is SEHNR and CDR2 FQNEAQ (reference sequence). The CDR3 spans 15 residues. CDR3 amino acids: CASSLPTGTDYGYTF. CDR3 DNA sequence: TGTGCCAGCAGCTTACCGACAGGGACCGACTATGGCTACACCTTC. Full variable domain (outside the CDR3, taken from reference TRBV7-9 and TRBJ1-2): DTGVSQNPRHKITKRGQNVTFRCDPISEHNRLYWYRQTLGQGPEFLTYFQNEAQLEKSRLLSDRFSAERPKGSFSTLEIQRTEQGDSAMYLCASSLPTGTDYGYTFGSGTRLTVV.

In its sample, this clone was seen a few times. The chain recombines TRBV10-3 with TRBJ2-1; D not certain. The germline V and J ends were trimmed by 0 bases and 8 bases, with 11 bases remaining between them. Germline-derived CDR1 and CDR2 are ENHRY and SYGVKD. The CDR3 consists of 14 residues. The CDR3 loop reads CAISESSVRYEQFF. In DNA, the CDR3 is TGTGCCATCAGTGAGTCGTCAGTAAGATATGAGCAGTTCTTC.

Here the CDR3 DNA reads TGTGCCAGCCCCGGAGTTACTAGCACAGATACGCAGTATTTT. As protein: CASPGVTSTDTQYF. The genes are TRBV21-1 and TRBJ2-3; TRBD2 was called by the table and not checked on the DNA. TRBV21-1 is recorded as a pseudogene. The CDR3 consists of 14 residues.

Only a few counts were recorded for this clone. The chain combines TRBV18 with TRBJ2-7; 8 bases are shared with TRBD1. This CDR3 has 13 amino acids. In germline, CDR1 is KGHSH, CDR2 LQKENI. V trimming: 3 bases; J trimming: 7 bases; junction bases outside the gene matches: 5. The CDR3 reads CASSPGTGEEQYF. CDR3 nucleotide sequence: TGTGCCAGCTCACCGGGGACAGGCGAGGAGCAGTACTTC.

This clone was observed many times. V is TRBV4-2 and J is TRBJ2-7; maybe TRBD1 (6 bases). The CDR3 is 13 residues long. In germline, CDR1 is LGHNA, CDR2 YNFKEQ. V lost 4 bases and J lost 1, with 8 bases in between. In DNA, the CDR3 is TGTGCCAGCAGCCGGGACACTTCCTACGAGCAGTACTTC. The encoded protein is CASSRDTSYEQYF.

V gene TRBV28 combines with J gene TRBJ2-7; 11 bases match TRBD2. Germline CDR1 MDHEN, CDR2 SYDVKM. J lost 9 bases, V lost 5 bases, and 9 bases had no gene match. This CDR3 region has 14 residues. DNA of the CDR3: TGTGCCAGCAGTCCCGGACTAGCGGGTATCCGGCAGTACTTC. Translated: CASSPGLAGIRQYF.

This chain links TRBV28 with TRBJ2-1, with 12 bases identical to TRBD2. Trimming removed 5 bases from V and 4 bases from J; junction bases left unmatched: 6. Per the germline V gene, CDR1 is MDHEN and CDR2 is SYDVKM. The CDR3 is 16 amino acids. The CDR3: CASSRGLAGFYNEQFF. The CDR3 bases are TGTGCCAGCAGTCGAGGACTAGCGGGGTTTTACAATGAGCAGTTCTTC.